The 18 T cell receptor beta chains reported below all come from one sample, sequenced in a study of T cells in Graves' hyperthyroidism and ophthalmopathy. From RNA transcripts, TCR beta CDR3 regions were amplified. The TCR CDR3 was amplified in a first-round RT-PCR using the HTBI primer set. TCRdb reprocessed the multiplex PCR reads with MiXCR, giving one entry per CDR3 protein. The sample has around 290,000 distinct CDR3 sequences; roughly 13% are singletons. The specimen was blood. The receptors stem from a woman aged 25 to 39 with Graves' hyperthyroidism that later progressed to Graves' ophthalmopathy.

This clonotype showed up many times. Written as DNA, the CDR3 is TGTGCCAGCAGCCAAGGACAGGAGACCACAGATACGCAGTATTTT. This codes for CASSQGQETTDTQYF. The chain combines TRBV3-1 with TRBJ2-3; D perhaps matches TRBD1 (6 bases). The CDR3 runs 15 residues. The V gene's germline CDR1 is LGHDT and CDR2 YNNKEL (reference sequence). The germline V and J ends were trimmed by 1 base and 2 bases, with 10 bases remaining between them.

This clonotype has ten or more counts. This chain links TRBV7-9 with TRBJ2-3; 10 nucleotides line up with TRBD1. This CDR3 contains 17 residues. Trimming at V came to 5 bases and at J to 2 bases, leaving 10 bases not matched to a gene. Germline V CDR1 and CDR2: SEHNR, FQNEAQ (reference sequence). CDR3 sequence (DNA): TGTGCCAGCAGCCTCCCCCGGGACAGGGGATACACAGATACGCAGTATTTT. Protein: CASSLPRDRGYTDTQYF.

The chain combines TRBV5-4 with TRBJ2-7; D call uncertain. The germline gives CDR1 SGHNT, CDR2 YYREEE (reference sequence). V was shortened by 4 bases and J by 6 bases, with 14 bases between the two germline ends. CDR3 length: 13 residues. The CDR3 loop is CASSLQDMGEQYF. The CDR3 coding sequence is TGTGCCAGCAGCCTACAAGACATGGGCGAGCAGTACTTC.

This clonotype was detected many times. V usage is TRBV18 and J usage is TRBJ2-5; 13 bases agree with TRBD2. With 0 bases clipped from V and 3 bases from J, the junction kept 7 bases outside the gene matches. The CDR3 is 18 residues long. Germline V lookup: CDR1 KGHSH, CDR2 LQKENI. The CDR3 DNA reads as TGTGCCAGCTCACCACCTCCCTCGGGACTAGCGGGGAAAGAGACCCAGTACTTC. It yields the protein CASSPPPSGLAGKETQYF.

There are many counts of this clonotype. This chain connects TRBV11-2 to TRBJ2-2; 9 nucleotides agree with TRBD2. This CDR3 has 17 residues. Per germline, CDR1 SGHAT and CDR2 FQNNGV. The J segment lost 3 bases and the V segment lost 5 bases, leaving 10 bases of the junction unmatched. The CDR3 spells CASSPVGAGGDTGELFF. The DNA of the CDR3 is TGTGCCAGCAGCCCCGTCGGGGCGGGAGGGGACACCGGGGAGCTGTTTTTT.

This clonotype was recorded at least ten times. CDR3 sequence (DNA): TGCGCCAGCAGCCAAGGGGCCGGGACAGGGGCTTCCGAGCAGTACTTC. As protein: CASSQGAGTGASEQYF. V gene TRBV4-3 combines with J gene TRBJ2-7, with TRBD1 identical over 10 bases. CDR1 is LGHNA, CDR2 YSLEER, per germline. This CDR3 spans 16 amino acids. V was clipped by 1 base and J by 6 bases; unmatched bases: 9.

This clonotype appeared many times. This chain uses TRBV4-1 with TRBJ2-3; TRBD2 aligns across 10 bases. The length of the CDR3 is 14 residues. With 5 bases clipped from V and 6 bases from J, the junction kept 5 bases outside the gene matches. Germline CDR1 and CDR2: MGHRA and YSYEKL. The DNA for the CDR3 is TGCGCCAGCAGCACCCGGACTAGCGGCGATACGCAGTATTTT. This sequence encodes CASSTRTSGDTQYF.

This clonotype was picked up a small number of times. This rearrangement joins TRBV29-1 to TRBJ1-2, with a tentative D call TRBD1 (5 bases). This CDR3 is built from 13 residues. Trimming removed 7 bases from V and 2 bases from J, with 14 bases in between. Germline V gene data show CDR1 as SQVTM and CDR2 as ANQGSEA. Here the CDR3 DNA reads TGCAGCGCAGAGGACAACAGAAACTATGGCTACACCTTC. It yields the protein CSAEDNRNYGYTF.

This clonotype was counted only a few times. Since a much larger clone is just one base distant, this may be a read error. The chain combines TRBV13 with TRBJ2-1; 12 bases map to TRBD2. Germline-derived CDR1 and CDR2 are PRHDT and FYEKMQ (reference sequence). V dropped 4 bases and J dropped 6; count of bases not matched to a gene: 7. The CDR3 is 16 amino acids. CDR3 nucleotide sequence: TGTGCCAGCAGCTCAGGACTAGCGGGATTTGGCAATGAGCAGTTCTTC. As protein: CASSSGLAGFGNEQFF.

This clonotype showed up many times. The J gene is TRBJ2-6, the V gene TRBV28; TRBD1 aligns across 9 bases. Per the germline V gene, CDR1 is MDHEN and CDR2 is SYDVKM. Germline trimming cut 3 bases from V and 4 bases from J; bases unmatched to any gene: 10. This CDR3 is 18 amino acids long. As DNA, the CDR3 is TGTGCCAGCAGTTTCTTTTTAGGGACAGGGTCCGGGGCCAACGTCCTGACTTTC. It translates to CASSFFLGTGSGANVLTF.

This clonotype was found many times. J is TRBJ2-1 and V is TRBV9; maybe TRBD2 (6 bases). Germline-derived CDR1 and CDR2 are SGDLS and YYNGEE. V gave up 4 bases and J gave up 3 bases, with 11 bases separating them. CDR3 length: 14 amino acids. The CDR3 spells CASSSPGVYNEQFF. The CDR3 nucleotides are TGTGCCAGCAGCTCACCGGGGGTCTACAATGAGCAGTTCTTC.

In this sample, this clonotype turned up many times. This chain uses TRBV30 with TRBJ2-1; unclear D gene. The germline V and J ends were trimmed by 7 bases and 5 bases, with 9 bases remaining between them. The CDR3 contains 11 residues. Per the germline V gene, CDR1 is GTSNPN and CDR2 is SVGIG (reference sequence). The CDR3 nucleotides read TGTGCCTTTGCTGGGAACAATGAGCAGTTCTTC. This codes for CAFAGNNEQFF.

The chain joins TRBV6-2 or TRBV6-3 to TRBJ2-7; 8 nucleotides match TRBD2. CDR3 length: 15 amino acids. V was pared by 6 bases and J by 0 bases, with 7 bases of the junction left unmatched. CDR1 is MNHEY, CDR2 SVGEGT, per germline. The CDR3 coding sequence is TGTGCCAGCAGGCCCCTAGCGGGCTACTCCTACGAGCAGTACTTC. Translating gives CASRPLAGYSYEQYF.

Worth noting for this clonotype: A much larger clone sits a single nucleotide away, making a read error possible. The genes are TRBV11-2 and TRBJ2-5, with no clear D. CDR1 is SGHAT and CDR2 is FQNNGV in the germline V gene. The CDR3 spans 15 residues. Trimming cost V 7 bases and J 5 bases, with 20 bases left between them. DNA for the CDR3: TGTGCCAGCAACCAAGGGATAGGAATAACGGAGACCCAGTACTTC. This codes for CASNQGIGITETQYF.

J is TRBJ1-4 and V is TRBV6-1; no clear D. In germline, CDR1 is MNHNS, CDR2 SASEGT. The V gene lost 7 bases and the J gene lost 8 bases, with 11 bases spanning the gap. The CDR3 length is 12 residues. Here the CDR3 DNA reads TGTGCCAGCAAGGGCCCTTCGGAAAAACTGTTTTTT. This gives the protein CASKGPSEKLFF.

The chain carries TRBV19 and TRBJ2-1; tentative D call: TRBD1 (6 bases). The V gene lost 4 bases and the J gene lost 8 bases, with 12 bases spanning the gap. This CDR3 comprises 13 residues. Germline CDR1 reads LNHDA; CDR2 reads SQIVND (reference sequence). CDR3: CASSTMHRDEQFF. In nucleotides, the CDR3 is TGTGCCAGTAGTACCATGCACAGGGATGAGCAGTTCTTC. Full variable domain (missing parts from reference TRBV19 and TRBJ2-1): DGGITQSPKYLFRKEGQNVTLSCEQNLNHDAMYWYRQDPGQGLRLIYYSQIVNDFQKGDIAEGYSVSREKKESFPLTVTSAQKNPTAFYLCASSTMHRDEQFFGPGTRLTVL.

Comments on this clonotype: A read error may produce the germline difference seen at one junction end. This chain connects TRBV7-2 to TRBJ2-7; possible D gene TRBD1, 5 bases. CDR3 length: 17 residues. Germline lookup yields CDR1 SGHTA and CDR2 FQGNSA. The CDR3 is CASSSSQVIPPSSEQYF. The CDR3 DNA is TGTGCCAGCAGCTCTTCACAGGTCATACCACCCTCCTCCGAGCAGTACTTC.

This clonotype was detected many times. The chain employs TRBV20-1 and TRBJ2-1; 8 bases map to TRBD2. Per the germline V gene, CDR1 is DFQATT and CDR2 is SNEGSKA (reference sequence). Trimming cost V 5 bases and J 10 bases; bases outside gene matches: 10. The CDR3 length is 13 residues. This CDR3 reads CSAPGSGRKEQFF. CDR3 in DNA: TGCAGTGCTCCCGGCAGCGGGAGAAAGGAGCAGTTCTTC.